A single sample is the source of the 2 T cell receptor beta chains below, sequenced in a study of shared clonotypes between healthy human individuals. Repertoires were generated with immunoSEQ multiplex PCR, while TCRdb's copy carries only in-frame clones and drops some. Among roughly 640,000 clones listed, roughly 70% were seen once. Material for sequencing was memory CD4+ T cells sorted from blood. Subset given: CD45RA-negative fraction. Source of these receptors: a woman younger than 45 in good health.

The J gene is TRBJ2-5, the V gene TRBV4-2; 7 nucleotides match TRBD1. The V gene's germline CDR1 is LGHNA and CDR2 YNFKEQ. V lost 5 bases to trimming and J lost 4 bases; unmatched junction nucleotides: 10. The CDR3 runs to 15 residues. The CDR3 DNA sequence: TGTGCCAGCAGCGACGCGGCCGGGACAGCAGAGACCCAGTACTTC. As protein: CASSDAAGTAETQYF.

This chain joins TRBV27 and TRBJ2-2, with D perhaps assigned TRBD1 or TRBD2 (6 bases each). Germline CDR1 is MNHEY and CDR2 is SMNVEV (reference sequence). The CDR3 consists of 15 residues. Trimming removed 5 bases at V and 0 bases at J, with 10 bases between. This CDR3 reads CASSGGRPNTGELFF. The CDR3 nucleotides are TGTGCCAGCAGTGGGGGGCGGCCGAACACCGGGGAGCTGTTTTTT.